These 14 T cell receptor beta chains came from one sample sequenced in a study of blood T cells in healthy people across ages. Then a second PCR, running about 6 to 11 cycles, was carried out with a sample-barcoded 5' primer and a J-beta primer mix. TCRdb reanalysed the 5' RACE reads using MiXCR and keeps one entry per CDR3 protein. The sample has approximately 1.5 million distinct CDR3 sequences; approximately 42% are singletons. Sequences were obtained from blood. The source of these receptors is a woman aged 18-30 years in good health.

This clonotype was seen a few times. J is TRBJ2-2 and V is TRBV29-1; TRBD2 aligns across 11 bases. The CDR3 is made up of 14 amino acids. Germline CDR1 reads SQVTM; CDR2 reads ANQGSEA. With 5 bases clipped from V and 5 bases from J, the junction kept 4 bases outside the gene matches. Here the CDR3 DNA reads TGCAGCGTTACTAGCGGGAGAGGTACCGGGGAGCTGTTTTTT. This sequence encodes CSVTSGRGTGELFF.

Many counts were recorded for this clonotype. V is TRBV20-1 and J is TRBJ2-7; 8 nucleotides align to TRBD2. CDR1 is DFQATT and CDR2 is SNEGSKA in the germline V gene (reference sequence). V lost 3 bases and J lost 1; bases outside the gene matches: 2. This CDR3 has 13 residues. The CDR3 loop is CSASSSGSYEQYF. For the CDR3, the DNA is TGCAGTGCTAGTTCTAGCGGGTCCTACGAGCAGTACTTC.

This chain joins TRBV2 and TRBJ2-7, with a tentative D call TRBD2 (6 bases). Trimming pared 1 base from V and 0 bases from J, leaving 16 bases between. CDR1 and CDR2 (germline): SNHLY, FYNNEI. The CDR3 spans 17 residues. The CDR3 nucleotides read TGTGCCAGCAGTGAAGTAGAGCGGGCCCTAACCTCCTACGAGCAGTACTTC. The encoded protein is CASSEVERALTSYEQYF.

The V gene is TRBV20-1, the J gene TRBJ2-4; D is perhaps TRBD1 or TRBD2 (5 bases each). The length of the CDR3 is 14 residues. Germline V lookup: CDR1 DFQATT, CDR2 SNEGSKA (reference sequence). V lost 5 bases and J lost 7, with 18 bases in between. CDR3 sequence reads: CSAEGTGLWNIQYF. The CDR3 nucleotides are TGCAGTGCTGAAGGGACCGGGCTTTGGAACATTCAGTACTTC.

The chain has TRBV20-1 and TRBJ2-6, with 7 nucleotides matching TRBD1. Germline CDR1 is DFQATT and CDR2 is SNEGSKA (reference sequence). The CDR3 covers 16 residues. Trimming removed 1 base from V and 3 bases from J; junction bases left unmatched: 6. This chain's CDR3 is CSARAKGALGANVLTF. CDR3 sequence (DNA): TGCAGTGCTAGAGCAAAGGGGGCGCTTGGGGCCAACGTCCTGACTTTC.

This clonotype was recorded only once. The CDR3 reads CASNEVSSYNEQFF. The CDR3 bases are TGTGCCAGCAACGAAGTAAGCTCCTACAATGAGCAGTTCTTC. This sequence joins TRBV6-2 or TRBV6-3 and TRBJ2-1; D is undetermined. The CDR3 loop spans 14 amino acids. In germline, CDR1 is MNHEY, CDR2 SVGEGT. V lost 7 bases to trimming and J lost 0 bases, with 10 bases between them.

The chain links TRBV5-6 to TRBJ1-2; D possibly corresponds to TRBD1 (5 bases). This CDR3 is 17 amino acids long. Germline CDR1 reads SGHDT; CDR2 reads YYEEEE. Trimming stripped 4 bases from V and 4 bases from J, with 23 bases between. The CDR3 protein is CASSHWGRSFRGYGYTF. CDR3 bases: TGTGCCAGCAGCCACTGGGGCAGGTCCTTTAGAGGCTATGGCTACACCTTC. Filled out from reference TRBV5-6 and TRBJ1-2, the complete variable domain reads DAGVTQSPTHLIKTRGQQVTLRCSPKSGHDTVSWYQQALGQGPQFIFQYYEEEERQRGNFPDRFSGHQFPNYSSELNVNALLLGDSALYLCASSHWGRSFRGYGYTFGSGTRLTVV.

The chain combines TRBV4-3 with TRBJ2-2; 7 positions agree with TRBD1. This CDR3 spans 16 amino acids. CDR1 is LGHNA and CDR2 is YSLEER in the germline V gene. The ends lost 5 bases at V and 5 bases at J; junction bases unmatched: 11. This chain's CDR3 is CASSGITGVGTGELFF. For the CDR3, the DNA is TGCGCCAGCAGCGGAATAACAGGGGTTGGTACCGGGGAGCTGTTTTTT.

In its sample, this clonotype was seen a few times. This rearrangement joins TRBV18 to TRBJ2-5, with TRBD2 identical over 8 bases. Germline loops: CDR1 KGHSH, CDR2 LQKENI. The CDR3 extends over 14 amino acids. After removal of 6 bases from V and 1 base from J, the junction contained 4 bases not matched to a gene. CDR3 loop: CASSERELQETQYF. DNA for the CDR3: TGTGCCAGCTCCGAGCGGGAGCTCCAAGAGACCCAGTACTTC.

This rearrangement joins TRBV5-1 to TRBJ1-6; tentatively, D is TRBD1 (5 bases). The CDR3 covers 18 residues. Germline CDR1 and CDR2: SGHRS and YFSETQ. Deletions cut 0 bases from V and 8 bases from J, with 21 bases between. This chain's CDR3 is CASSLGGGVNILHSPLHF. CDR3 coding DNA: TGCGCCAGCAGCTTGGGGGGGGGTGTAAATATTCTTCATTCACCCCTCCACTTT.

Concerning this clonotype itself: A read error may produce the germline difference seen at one junction end. The gene calls are TRBV7-2 and TRBJ1-2; D not resolved. The CDR3 spans 16 residues. Germline CDR1 and CDR2: SGHTA and FQGNSA. CDR3 bases: TGTGCCGGCAGCTTAGTGGCCGGCGGGCCTAACTATGGCTACACCTTC. Translating it yields CAGSLVAGGPNYGYTF.

Comments on this clonotype: Germline is not matched at one junction end, which may reflect a read error. The chain recombines TRBV6-1 with TRBJ2-5; tentatively, D is TRBD2 (7 bases). The DNA end is a closer match to TRBJ2-7, so the J assignment may be wrong. Per the germline V gene, CDR1 is MNHNS and CDR2 is SASEGT. CDR3 length equals 16 residues. The CDR3 DNA sequence: TGTGCCAGCAGTCAAGCCCAGGGGCGGGAGAAGTACGAGCAGTACTTC. It codes for CASSQAQGREKYEQYF.

The chain carries TRBV7-2 and TRBJ1-4; 7 bases map to TRBD1. After removal of 5 bases from V and 0 bases from J, the junction contained 12 bases not matched to a gene. CDR3 length: 18 residues. CDR1 SGHTA and CDR2 FQGNSA come from the germline V gene. CDR3 amino acids: CASSGGPSQGATNEKLFF. The CDR3 DNA reads as TGTGCCAGCAGCGGGGGTCCCAGCCAGGGGGCAACTAATGAAAAACTGTTTTTT. The variable domain in full, completed from reference TRBV7-2 and TRBJ1-4, reads GAGVSQSPSNKVTEKGKDVELRCDPISGHTALYWYRQSLGQGLEFLIYFQGNSAPDKSGLPSDRFSAERTGGSVSTLTIQRTQQEDSAVYLCASSGGPSQGATNEKLFFGSGTQLSVL.

About this clonotype: A much larger clone differs from this one at a single base, so this may be a read error. The chain recombines TRBV24-1 with TRBJ2-7; D not resolved. V dropped 12 bases and J dropped 2 bases, with 7 bases sitting between them. The CDR3 runs to 10 residues. In germline, CDR1 is KGHDR, CDR2 SFDVKD. CDR3 sequence reads: CAPRAYEQYF. CDR3 nucleotide sequence: TGTGCCCCCCGCGCCTACGAGCAGTACTTC.